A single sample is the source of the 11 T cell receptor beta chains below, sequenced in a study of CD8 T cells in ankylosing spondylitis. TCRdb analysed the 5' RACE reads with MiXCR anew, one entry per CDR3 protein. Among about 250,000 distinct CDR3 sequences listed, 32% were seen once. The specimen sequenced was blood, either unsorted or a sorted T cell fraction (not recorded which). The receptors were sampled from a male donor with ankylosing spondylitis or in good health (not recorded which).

The CDR3 region is CSANRRGEFF. DNA of the CDR3: TGCAGTGCTAATAGACGGGGAGAGTTCTTC. V and J are TRBV20-1 and TRBJ2-1; D is possibly TRBD2 (5 bases). The CDR3 is 10 amino acids. Germline loops: CDR1 DFQATT, CDR2 SNEGSKA (reference sequence). V shed 4 bases and J shed 14 bases, with 12 bases lying between them.

The CDR3 sequence is CASSTGRQGRPGSPLHF. The CDR3 coding sequence is TGTGCCAGCAGTACCGGGCGGCAGGGTCGGCCAGGGTCACCCCTCCACTTT. The chain is built from TRBV3-1 and TRBJ1-6; D is perhaps TRBD1 (5 bases). The CDR3 is 17 residues long. CDR1 is LGHDT, CDR2 YNNKEL, per germline (reference sequence). Trimming removed 6 bases from V and 10 bases from J, with 25 bases in between. Based on the CDR3 plus reference TRBV3-1 and TRBJ1-6, the full variable domain is DTAVSQTPKYLVTQMGNDKSIKCEQNLGHDTMYWYKQDSKKFLKIMFSYNNKELIINETVPNRFSPKSPDKAHLNLHINSLELGDSAVYFCASSTGRQGRPGSPLHFGNGTRLTVT.

The CDR3 loop is CSAVARARTDTQYF. CDR3 DNA sequence: TGCAGTGCTGTAGCCAGGGCCCGCACAGATACGCAGTATTTT. V and J are TRBV20-1 and TRBJ2-3, with D possibly TRBD1 on 5 matching bases. Trimming pared 5 bases from V and 1 base from J, leaving 13 bases between. Germline V CDR1 and CDR2: DFQATT, SNEGSKA (reference sequence). CDR3 size: 14 residues.

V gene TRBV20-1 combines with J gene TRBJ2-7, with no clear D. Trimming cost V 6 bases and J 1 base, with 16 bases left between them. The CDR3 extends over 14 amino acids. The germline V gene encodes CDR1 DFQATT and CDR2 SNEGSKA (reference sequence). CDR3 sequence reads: CSAALTGNSYEQYF. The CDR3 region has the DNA TGCAGTGCGGCCCTGACGGGTAATTCCTACGAGCAGTACTTC.

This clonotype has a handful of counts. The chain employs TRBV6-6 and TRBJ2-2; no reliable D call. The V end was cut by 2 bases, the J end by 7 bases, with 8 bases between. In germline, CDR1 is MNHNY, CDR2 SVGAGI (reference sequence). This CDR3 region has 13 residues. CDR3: CASSYGSLGELFF. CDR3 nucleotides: TGTGCCAGCAGTTACGGGTCGCTCGGGGAGCTGTTTTTT.

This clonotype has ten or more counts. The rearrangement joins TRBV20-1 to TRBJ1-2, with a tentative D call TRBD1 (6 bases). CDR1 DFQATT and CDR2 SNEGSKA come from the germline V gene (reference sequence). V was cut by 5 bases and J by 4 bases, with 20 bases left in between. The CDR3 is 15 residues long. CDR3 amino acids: CSALKGQGTIYGYTF. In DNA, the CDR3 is TGCAGTGCTCTAAAGGGACAAGGCACAATCTATGGCTACACCTTC.

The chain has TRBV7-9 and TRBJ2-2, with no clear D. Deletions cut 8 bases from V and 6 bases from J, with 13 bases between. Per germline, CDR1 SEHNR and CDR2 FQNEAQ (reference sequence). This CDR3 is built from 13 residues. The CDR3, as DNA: TGTGCCAGCGTCAGAGGAGTTGCCGGGGAGCTGTTTTTT. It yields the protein CASVRGVAGELFF.

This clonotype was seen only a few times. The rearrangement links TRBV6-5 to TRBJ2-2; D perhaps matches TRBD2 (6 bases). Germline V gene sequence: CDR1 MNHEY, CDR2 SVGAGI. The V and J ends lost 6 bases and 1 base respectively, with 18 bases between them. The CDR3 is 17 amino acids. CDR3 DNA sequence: TGTGCCAGCAGCACTCGGGCGGGGCGCGTGAACACCGGGGAGCTGTTTTTT. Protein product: CASSTRAGRVNTGELFF.

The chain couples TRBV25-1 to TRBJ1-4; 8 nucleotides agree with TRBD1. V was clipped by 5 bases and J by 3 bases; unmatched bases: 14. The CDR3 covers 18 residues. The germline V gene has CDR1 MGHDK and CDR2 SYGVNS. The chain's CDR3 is CASSSRGPPTGANEKLFF. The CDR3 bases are TGTGCCAGCAGTTCCCGTGGTCCCCCGACAGGGGCTAATGAAAAACTGTTTTTT. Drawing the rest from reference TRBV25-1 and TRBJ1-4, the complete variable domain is EADIYQTPRYLVIGTGKKITLECSQTMGHDKMYWYQQDPGMELHLIHYSYGVNSTEKGDLSSESTVSRIRTEHFPLTLESARPSHTSQYLCASSSRGPPTGANEKLFFGSGTQLSVL.

CDR3 DNA: TGTGCCAGCAGTGCCCTAGCGGGGCCCTCCTACGAGCAGTACTTC. Translation: CASSALAGPSYEQYF. The genes are TRBV6-1 and TRBJ2-7; 9 bases line up with TRBD2. V was clipped by 4 bases and J by 0 bases; unmatched bases: 4. The germline V gene has CDR1 MNHNS and CDR2 SASEGT. This CDR3 comprises 15 residues.

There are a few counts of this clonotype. The CDR3 DNA follows: TGCAGTGCTAACAGGGGGAACCAAGAGACCCAGTACTTC. Translation gives CSANRGNQETQYF. V and J are TRBV20-1 and TRBJ2-5, with TRBD1 identical over 8 bases. Germline assignment: CDR1 DFQATT and CDR2 SNEGSKA (reference sequence). J was trimmed by 0 bases and V by 4 bases; bases with no gene match: 1. The CDR3 contains 13 residues.